Given below is one T cell receptor (beta chain) in context. These data originate in a study of T cell repertoires in cytomegalovirus infection. TCRdb analysed the reads with MiXCR anew, one entry per CDR3 protein. This table holds under 300,000 distinct CDR3 sequences, more than 9% found once. This CDR3 is built from 15 residues. The trim removed 4 bases at V and 5 bases at J, leaving 8 bases unmatched. The chain joins TRBV12-3 or TRBV12-4 to TRBJ1-5, with 7 nucleotides matching TRBD1. Specimen: PBMCs. The TCR comes from a human donor in good health (CMV status not recorded). Some clones in this sample may be carry-over from other donors' samples. The DNA of the CDR3 is TGTGCCAGCAGTTCGACAGGGTCGGGTCATCAGCCCCAGCATTTT. Protein: CASSSTGSGHQPQHF.